This entry features one T cell receptor beta chain sequence. Antigen specificity is unknown. The CDR3 spans 14 residues. V was cut by 2 bases and J by 5 bases, with 9 bases left in between. Germline values: CDR1 MNHEY, CDR2 SVGAGI. This record comes from a study of molecular identifiers for immune sequencing clone quantification. TCRdb processed the PCR reads anew with MiXCR; each CDR3 protein has one entry. Here the sample spans roughly 300,000 distinct CDR3 sequences, roughly a quarter being singletons. For naive CD8 T cells, sorting used the CD8+CD4-CCR7+CD45RA+ phenotype. Notes on the study in general: Barcode collisions between identical TCR molecules could shrink estimates of highly expanded clone sizes. Reportedly, one cell's Jurkat TCR RNA was detected within 1,100,000 naive CD8 cells.

The gene calls are TRBV6-5 and TRBJ1-4; D perhaps matches TRBD1 (5 bases). The clonotype was recovered from a human donor in good health. Some libraries in this study had Jurkat cell RNA spiked in. Sequenced material: naive CD8+ T cells from blood, with Jurkat cell RNA spiked in. The subset was: FACS-sorted CD8+CD4-CCR7+CD45RA+ naive T cells. The CDR3 loop reads CASSYRGKNEKLFF. In DNA form, the CDR3 reads TGTGCCAGCAGTTACAGGGGCAAGAATGAAAAACTGTTTTTT.